The rows below give T cell receptor beta chains drawn from one sample of a study of HIV-infected patients and healthy controls. TCRdb itself ran the 5' RACE reads through MiXCR, one entry per CDR3 protein. Of tens of thousands of distinct CDR3 sequences detected, about a sixth appear once; the ten largest clones hold approximately 5%. The specimen sequenced was CD4+ T cells from blood. These receptors all come from a human donor in good health. CDR3s include the opening cysteine and the closing phenylalanine or tryptophan. Fields, in order: J gene, D gene, clone size, V gene, CDR3 protein, CDR3 DNA. A D gene is named only where the DNA matches it firmly. Size tells how often a clone was seen (once, few, many) or the class of an expanded clone, and some rows leave it out.

>TRBJ2-4|NA|NA|TRBV20-1
CSASDLSKNIQYF
TGCAGTGCTAGTGATCTCTCCAAAAACATTCAGTACTTC
>TRBJ1-1|NA|few|TRBV12-3/TRBV12-4
CASSFRDLNTEAFF
TGTGCCAGCAGTTTCCGGGACTTGAACACTGAAGCTTTCTTT
>TRBJ1-1|NA|many|TRBV28
CASSPTTVLNTEAFF
TGTGCCAGCAGTCCGACGACCGTTCTGAACACTGAAGCTTTCTTT
>TRBJ2-1|NA|few|TRBV6-2/TRBV6-3
CASRAWRVSYNEQFF
TGTGCCAGCAGGGCCTGGAGGGTAAGCTACAATGAGCAGTTCTTC
>TRBJ2-2|NA|medium-sized|TRBV5-1
CASSPAAANTGELFF
TGCGCCAGCAGCCCGGCGGCAGCGAACACCGGGGAGCTGTTTTTT
>TRBJ2-1|NA|few|TRBV12-3/TRBV12-4
CASSPGGKQFF
TGTGCCAGCAGTCCCGGGGGCAAGCAGTTCTTC
>TRBJ2-2|NA|few|TRBV6-2/TRBV6-3
CASSWYTGELFF
TGTGCCAGCAGTTGGTACACCGGGGAGCTGTTTTTT
>TRBJ2-7|TRBD2|few|TRBV6-2/TRBV6-3
CASTLTGGAFEQYF
TGTGCCAGCACCCTCACGGGGGGGGCGTTTGAGCAGTACTTC
>TRBJ2-7|NA|NA|TRBV7-8
CASSPMGPGRIYEQYF
TGTGCCAGCAGCCCAATGGGACCGGGGAGGATTTACGAGCAGTACTTC
>TRBJ2-5|TRBD2|few|TRBV19
CASSIGLAGEETQYF
TGTGCCAGTAGTATCGGGCTAGCGGGGGAGGAGACCCAGTACTTC
>TRBJ1-1|NA|few|TRBV7-2
CASLGFRDTEAFF
TGTGCCAGCTTAGGGTTTCGGGACACTGAAGCTTTCTTT
>TRBJ1-4|NA|NA|TRBV21-1
CASSKPGKREKLFF
TGTGCCAGCAGCAAGCCGGGGAAGCGTGAAAAACTGTTTTTT
>TRBJ2-3|TRBD1|many|TRBV18
CASSPGQGGDTQYF
TGTGCCAGCTCCCCCGGACAGGGCGGAGATACGCAGTATTTT
>TRBJ1-5|TRBD1|few|TRBV15
CATSSQGVGSNQPQHF
TGTGCCACCAGCAGCCAGGGGGTTGGGAGCAATCAGCCCCAGCATTTT
>TRBJ2-3|TRBD2|many|TRBV5-6
CASSNPPLAGTDTQYF
TGTGCCAGCAGCAACCCTCCCCTAGCGGGCACAGATACGCAGTATTTT
>TRBJ1-1|TRBD1|NA|TRBV6-6
CASRDRNTPEAFF
TGTGCCAGCCGGGACAGAAATACCCCTGAAGCTTTCTTT
>TRBJ1-6|TRBD1|NA|TRBV5-1
CASSTDGQGGNSPLHF
TGCGCCAGCAGCACGGACGGACAGGGAGGGAATTCACCCCTCCACTTT
>TRBJ1-2|TRBD1|few|TRBV29-1
CSVGTGKGGGYTF
TGCAGCGTAGGGACAGGGAAAGGAGGAGGCTACACCTTC
>TRBJ1-1|NA|few|TRBV3-1
CASSPQPPGPEAFF
TGTGCCAGCAGCCCACAGCCTCCGGGGCCTGAAGCTTTCTTT
>TRBJ2-5|NA|few|TRBV12-3/TRBV12-4
CASSISGQETQYF
TGTGCCAGCAGTATATCAGGGCAAGAGACCCAGTACTTC
>TRBJ1-1|TRBD1|many|TRBV5-1
CASSSTGDTEAFF
TGCGCCAGCAGCTCTACAGGGGACACTGAAGCTTTCTTT
>TRBJ2-5|TRBD2|many|TRBV7-2
CASSLGPSGSQETQYF
TGTGCCAGCAGCTTAGGACCTAGCGGGAGCCAAGAGACCCAGTACTTC
>TRBJ2-1|NA|NA|TRBV7-2
CASSRTRPMEEQFF
TGTGCCAGCAGCCGGACCAGACCCATGGAGGAGCAGTTCTTC
>TRBJ2-1|NA|few|TRBV11-3
CASSLAPGPWGDNEQFF
TGTGCCAGCAGCTTAGCCCCGGGCCCATGGGGCGACAATGAGCAGTTCTTC
>TRBJ2-1|TRBD1|NA|TRBV4-3
CASSQSGQASEQFF
TGCGCCAGCAGCCAGAGTGGACAGGCCAGTGAGCAGTTCTTC
>TRBJ1-1|NA|many|TRBV7-2
CASSLGRNTEAFF
TGTGCCAGCAGCTTGGGGCGGAACACTGAAGCTTTCTTT
>TRBJ1-4|NA|few|TRBV12-3/TRBV12-4
CASRGFAEKLFF
TGTGCCAGCAGGGGGTTCGCGGAAAAACTGTTTTTT
>TRBJ2-2|NA|NA|TRBV6-6
CASRRDLSPGELFF
TGTGCCAGCAGGCGGGACCTGTCCCCCGGGGAGCTGTTTTTT
>TRBJ1-1|NA|once|TRBV29-1
CSVRGTTEAFF
TGCAGCGTTCGGGGGACCACTGAAGCTTTCTTT
>TRBJ1-2|NA|few|TRBV12-3/TRBV12-4
CASSPGDPYGYTF
TGTGCCAGCAGCCCAGGGGACCCTTATGGCTACACCTTC
>TRBJ1-2|NA|many|TRBV28
CASSETGIGYGYTF
TGTGCCAGCAGTGAAACAGGGATCGGGTATGGCTACACCTTC
>TRBJ1-5|NA|many|TRBV28
CASSSTGTAGNQPQHF
TGTGCCAGCAGTTCAACAGGGACCGCTGGCAATCAGCCCCAGCATTTT
>TRBJ2-7|TRBD1|few|TRBV7-9
CASSPRPGTGDHEQYF
TGTGCCAGCAGCCCGAGACCCGGGACAGGGGACCACGAGCAGTACTTC
>TRBJ2-5|NA|many|TRBV7-9
CASSPGETQYF
TGTGCCAGCAGCCCCGGAGAGACCCAGTACTTC
>TRBJ2-5|NA|few|TRBV7-2
CASSPLSGETQYF
TGTGCCAGCAGCCCCCTTTCCGGCGAGACCCAGTACTTC
>TRBJ2-2|NA|NA|TRBV12-3/TRBV12-4
CASRPAQGNAGELFF
TGTGCCAGCAGGCCGGCCCAGGGGAATGCCGGGGAGCTGTTTTTT
>TRBJ2-2|NA|many|TRBV6-2/TRBV6-3
CASKRWLVGELFF
TGTGCCAGCAAGCGCTGGTTGGTCGGGGAGCTGTTTTTT
>TRBJ2-3|TRBD2|few|TRBV6-2/TRBV6-3
CASSNEWGRVMTDTQYF
TGTGCCAGCAGCAACGAGTGGGGGAGGGTGATGACAGATACGCAGTATTTT
>TRBJ1-5|NA|NA|TRBV20-1
CSALRAQGSNQPQHF
TGCAGTGCTCTTAGGGCACAGGGAAGCAATCAGCCCCAGCATTTT
>TRBJ2-1|TRBD2|NA|TRBV30
CAWSVQGGGAVNEQFF
TGTGCCTGGAGTGTACAGGGCGGGGGGGCTGTCAATGAGCAGTTCTTC
>TRBJ1-1|NA|NA|TRBV7-2
CASSLASQAFF
TGTGCCAGCAGCTTGGCATCCCAAGCTTTCTTT
>TRBJ2-1|NA|few|TRBV6-2/TRBV6-3
CASKLDSSYNEQFF
TGTGCCAGCAAGTTAGATAGCTCCTACAATGAGCAGTTCTTC
>TRBJ2-3|NA|NA|TRBV7-2
CASSRSGTDTQYF
TGTGCCAGCAGCCGTAGCGGAACAGATACGCAGTATTTT
>TRBJ2-7|TRBD2|many|TRBV6-1
CASSEAGGGAGYEQYF
TGTGCCAGCAGTGAAGCAGGCGGGGGAGCGGGCTACGAGCAGTACTTC
>TRBJ2-7|NA|NA|TRBV24-1
CATSDLRGKDYEQYF
TGTGCCACCAGTGATTTGCGAGGGAAAGACTACGAGCAGTACTTC
>TRBJ1-6|NA|NA|TRBV20-1
CSAITNGSPLHF
TGCAGTGCCATCACAAATGGATCACCCCTCCACTTT
>TRBJ1-6|TRBD1|NA|TRBV6-5
CASSSQQGSSYNSPLHF
TGTGCCAGCAGTTCGCAACAGGGGAGCTCCTATAATTCACCCCTCCACTTT
>TRBJ2-3|NA|many|TRBV2
CASKERLTDTQYF
TGTGCCAGCAAAGAAAGGCTGACAGATACGCAGTATTTT
>TRBJ2-3|TRBD2|few|TRBV30
CAWSDGLATDTQYF
TGTGCCTGGAGTGACGGACTAGCGACAGATACGCAGTATTTT
>TRBJ2-5|TRBD1|few|TRBV14
CASSRSTGVQETQYF
TGTGCCAGCAGCCGATCAACAGGGGTTCAGGAGACCCAGTACTTC